This TCR beta chain was recovered during a study of beta chain features in type 1 diabetes. Study-level background: The samples had 85 million to 130 million sorted cells examined in all. Study outcomes and limitations: Cells carrying high TCR expression could end up over-represented when cDNA is sequenced.

TCRB transcripts that were expressed got sequenced, as all of the isolated RNA had been reverse transcribed. Assay: immunoSEQ multiplex PCR; the TCRdb copy retains only in-frame clones and omits some. The repertoire holds 25,000 or so clones, with nearly 70% as singletons. There are a few counts of this clone. The target antigen is unknown. CDR1 LNHDA and CDR2 SQIVND come from the germline V gene (reference sequence). The CDR3 loop spans 14 amino acids. Trimming cost V 7 bases and J 3 bases; bases outside gene matches: 9. The sequence was obtained from a woman aged 40 to 49 in good health. Sequenced: Tregs from blood. The chain couples TRBV19 to TRBJ2-7, with 7 bases identical to TRBD1. The CDR3 coding sequence is TGTGCCAGTACTCAACAGGGGCAGGGCTACGAGCAGTACTTC. Encoded protein: CASTQQGQGYEQYF. Full variable domain (outside the CDR3, taken from reference TRBV19 and TRBJ2-7): DGGITQSPKYLFRKEGQNVTLSCEQNLNHDAMYWYRQDPGQGLRLIYYSQIVNDFQKGDIAEGYSVSREKKESFPLTVTSAQKNPTAFYLCASTQQGQGYEQYFGPGTRLTVT.